This TCR beta chain was identified in a study of shared T cell receptors in the human thymus. Sequenced by immunoSEQ multiplex PCR; TCRdb stores in-frame clones only, minus some. The sample lists 500,000 to 750,000 clones, roughly 90% occurring once. The CDR3 length is 16 residues. Germline values: CDR1 SGHVS, CDR2 FQNEAQ. V was pared by 4 bases and J by 3 bases, with 18 bases between. In addition, the sample was reused for a study of human thymus T cells. That source notes: Donors were healthy Finnish infants having corrective surgery for congenital heart defects. During corrective heart surgery, resections were taken, and the thymus tissue came from them. There appeared to be biased usage of V and J genes in thymic and blood repertoires. Highly overlapping thymic repertoires among unrelated individuals were reported in related research.

V is TRBV7-8 and J is TRBJ1-1; maybe TRBD1 (6 bases). Sequencing was carried out using thymocytes. This sequence was found in a boy younger than two with a congenital heart defect. The CDR3 sequence is CASSSLQGGIDTEAFF. In nucleotides, the CDR3 is TGTGCCAGCAGCTCACTACAGGGCGGCATTGACACTGAAGCTTTCTTT.